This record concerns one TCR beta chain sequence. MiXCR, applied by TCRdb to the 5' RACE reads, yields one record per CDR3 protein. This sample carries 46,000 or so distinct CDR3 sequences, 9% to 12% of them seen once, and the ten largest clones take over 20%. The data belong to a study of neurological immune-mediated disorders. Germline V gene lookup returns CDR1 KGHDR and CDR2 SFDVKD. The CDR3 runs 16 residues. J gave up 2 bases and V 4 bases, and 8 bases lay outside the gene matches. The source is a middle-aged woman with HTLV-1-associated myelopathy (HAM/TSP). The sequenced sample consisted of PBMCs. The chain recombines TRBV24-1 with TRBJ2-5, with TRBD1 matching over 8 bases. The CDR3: CATSDHGTGLQETQYF. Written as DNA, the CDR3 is TGTGCCACCAGTGACCACGGGACAGGATTGCAAGAGACCCAGTACTTC.